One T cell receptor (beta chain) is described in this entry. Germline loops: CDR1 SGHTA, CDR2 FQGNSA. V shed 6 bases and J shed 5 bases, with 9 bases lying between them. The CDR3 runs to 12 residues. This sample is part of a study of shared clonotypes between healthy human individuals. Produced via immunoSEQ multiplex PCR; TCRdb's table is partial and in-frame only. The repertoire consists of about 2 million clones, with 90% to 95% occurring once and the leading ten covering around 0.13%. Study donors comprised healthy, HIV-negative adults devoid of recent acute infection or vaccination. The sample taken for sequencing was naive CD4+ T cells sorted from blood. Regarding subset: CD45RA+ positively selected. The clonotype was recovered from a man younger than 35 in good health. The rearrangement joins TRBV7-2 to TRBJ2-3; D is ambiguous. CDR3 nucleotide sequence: TGTGCCAGCAGATACCGTGGAGATACGCAGTATTTT. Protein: CASRYRGDTQYF.